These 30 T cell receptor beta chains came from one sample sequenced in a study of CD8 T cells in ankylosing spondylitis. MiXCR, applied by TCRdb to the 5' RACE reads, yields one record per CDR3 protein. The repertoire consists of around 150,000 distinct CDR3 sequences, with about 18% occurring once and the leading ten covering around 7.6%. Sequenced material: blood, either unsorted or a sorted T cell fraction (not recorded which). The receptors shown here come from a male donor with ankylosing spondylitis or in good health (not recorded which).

The CDR3 loop reads CASSVGQARTEAFF. The CDR3 DNA follows: TGTGCCAGCAGCGTCGGACAGGCGCGGACTGAAGCTTTCTTT. The chain combines TRBV9 with TRBJ1-1, with 7 bases that match TRBD1. CDR1 and CDR2 (germline): SGDLS, YYNGEE. The CDR3 is 14 amino acids. The V and J ends lost 2 bases and 5 bases, in that order; junction bases with no gene match: 6.

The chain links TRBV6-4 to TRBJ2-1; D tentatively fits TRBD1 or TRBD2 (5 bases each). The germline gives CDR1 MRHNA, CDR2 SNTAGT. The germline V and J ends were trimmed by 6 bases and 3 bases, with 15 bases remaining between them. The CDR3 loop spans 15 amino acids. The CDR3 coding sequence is TGTGCCAGCAGCCGGGAAGGGGCGAGCTACAATGAGCAGTTCTTC. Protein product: CASSREGASYNEQFF.

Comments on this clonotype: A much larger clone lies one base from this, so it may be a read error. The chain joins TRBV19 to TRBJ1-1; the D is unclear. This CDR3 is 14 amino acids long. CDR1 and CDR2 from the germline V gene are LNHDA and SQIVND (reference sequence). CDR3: CASSMSGGNTAAFF. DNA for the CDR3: TGTGCCAGTAGTATGTCGGGAGGGAACACTGCAGCTTTCTTT. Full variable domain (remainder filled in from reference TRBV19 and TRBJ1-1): DGGITQSPKYLFRKEGQNVTLSCEQNLNHDAMYWYRQDPGQGLRLIYYSQIVNDFQKGDIAEGYSVSREKKESFPLTVTSAQKNPTAFYLCASSMSGGNTAAFFGQGTRLTVV.

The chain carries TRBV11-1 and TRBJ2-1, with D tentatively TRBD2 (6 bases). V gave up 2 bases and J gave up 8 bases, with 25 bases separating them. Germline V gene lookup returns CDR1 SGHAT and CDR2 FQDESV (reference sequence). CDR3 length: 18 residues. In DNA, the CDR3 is TGTGCCAGCAGCTTAAACTACGAAACCCGGGACTCATTCTATGAGCAGTTCTTC. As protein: CASSLNYETRDSFYEQFF.

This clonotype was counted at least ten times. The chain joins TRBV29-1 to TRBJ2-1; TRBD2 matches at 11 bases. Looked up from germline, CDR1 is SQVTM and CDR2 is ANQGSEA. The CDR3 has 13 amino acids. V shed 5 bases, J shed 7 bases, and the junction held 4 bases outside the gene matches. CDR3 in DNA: TGCAGCGTTCTCCTAGCGGGAGGAAATGAGCAGTTCTTC. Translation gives CSVLLAGGNEQFF.

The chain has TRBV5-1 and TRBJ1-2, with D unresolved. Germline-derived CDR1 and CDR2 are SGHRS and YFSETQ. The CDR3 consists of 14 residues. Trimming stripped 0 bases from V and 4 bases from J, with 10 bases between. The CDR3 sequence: CASSLDLPTYGYTF. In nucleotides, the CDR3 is TGCGCCAGCAGCTTGGACCTACCAACCTATGGCTACACCTTC. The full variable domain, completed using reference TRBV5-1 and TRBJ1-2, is KAGVTQTPRYLIKTRGQQVTLSCSPISGHRSVSWYQQTPGQGLQFLFEYFSETQRNKGNFPGRFSGRQFSNSRSEMNVSTLELGDSALYLCASSLDLPTYGYTFGSGTRLTVV.

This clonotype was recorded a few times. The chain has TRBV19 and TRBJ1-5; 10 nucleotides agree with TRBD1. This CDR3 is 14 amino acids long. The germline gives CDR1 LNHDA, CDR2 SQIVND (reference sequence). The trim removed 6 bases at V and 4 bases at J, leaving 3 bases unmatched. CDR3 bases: TGTGCCAGTAGATGGACAGGGGGGAATCAGCCCCAGCATTTT. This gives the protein CASRWTGGNQPQHF.

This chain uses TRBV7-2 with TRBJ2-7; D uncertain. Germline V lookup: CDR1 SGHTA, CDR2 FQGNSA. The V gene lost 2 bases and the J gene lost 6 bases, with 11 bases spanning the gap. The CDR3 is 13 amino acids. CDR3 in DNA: TGTGCCAGCAGCTTACCCTTTCCCTTCGAGCAGTACTTC. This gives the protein CASSLPFPFEQYF.

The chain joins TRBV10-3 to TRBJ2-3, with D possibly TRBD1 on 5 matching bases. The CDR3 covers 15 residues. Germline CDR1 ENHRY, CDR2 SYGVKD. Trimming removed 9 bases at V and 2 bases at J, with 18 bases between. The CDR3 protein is CAMGPTVSITDTQYF. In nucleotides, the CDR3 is TGTGCCATGGGCCCGACAGTCAGCATCACAGATACGCAGTATTTT.

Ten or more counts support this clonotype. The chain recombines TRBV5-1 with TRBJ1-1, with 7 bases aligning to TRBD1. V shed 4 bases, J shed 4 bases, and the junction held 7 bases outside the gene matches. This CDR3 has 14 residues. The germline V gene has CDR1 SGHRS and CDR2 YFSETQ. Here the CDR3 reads CASSTRQGTTEAFF. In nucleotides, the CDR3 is TGCGCCAGCAGCACCCGACAGGGTACCACTGAAGCTTTCTTT.

The CDR3 DNA sequence: TGCAGTGCCATACGACTAGCGGGAGGCGTAGATACGCAGTATTTT. As protein: CSAIRLAGGVDTQYF. The chain has TRBV20-1 and TRBJ2-3; TRBD2 matches at 13 bases. V trimming: 6 bases; J trimming: 5 bases; junction bases outside the gene matches: 8. CDR3 length: 15 amino acids. Germline CDR1 reads DFQATT; CDR2 reads SNEGSKA (reference sequence).

CDR3 amino acids: CASSLRAGGAQQFF. The CDR3 DNA reads as TGTGCCAGCAGCTTGAGGGCGGGAGGGGCTCAGCAGTTCTTC. This sequence joins TRBV5-6 and TRBJ2-1, with 9 bases matching TRBD2. Germline CDR1 reads SGHDT; CDR2 reads YYEEEE. J gave up 11 bases and V 1 base, and 7 bases lay outside the gene matches. The CDR3 contains 14 residues.

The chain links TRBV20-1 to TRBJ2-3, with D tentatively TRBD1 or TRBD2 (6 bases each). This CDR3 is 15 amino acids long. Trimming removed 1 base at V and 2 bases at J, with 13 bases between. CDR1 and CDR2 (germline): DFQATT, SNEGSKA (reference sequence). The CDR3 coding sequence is TGCAGTGCTAGAGTGGGGGGCTCTAACACAGATACGCAGTATTTT. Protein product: CSARVGGSNTDTQYF.

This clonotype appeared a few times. CDR3 DNA sequence: TGTGCCAGCAGCTTTCGACAGGCTAGCACAGATACGCAGTATTTT. Translation gives CASSFRQASTDTQYF. The chain combines TRBV7-6 with TRBJ2-3; D may be TRBD1 (6 bases). The germline V gene encodes CDR1 SGHVS and CDR2 FNYEAQ. V was cut by 3 bases and J by 0 bases, with 10 bases left in between. The CDR3 length is 15 residues.

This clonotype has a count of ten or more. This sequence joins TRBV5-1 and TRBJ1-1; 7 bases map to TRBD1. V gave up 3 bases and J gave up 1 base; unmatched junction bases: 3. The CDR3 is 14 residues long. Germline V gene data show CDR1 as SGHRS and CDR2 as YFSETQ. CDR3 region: CASSWGQTNTEAFF. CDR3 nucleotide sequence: TGCGCCAGCAGCTGGGGACAGACGAACACTGAAGCTTTCTTT.

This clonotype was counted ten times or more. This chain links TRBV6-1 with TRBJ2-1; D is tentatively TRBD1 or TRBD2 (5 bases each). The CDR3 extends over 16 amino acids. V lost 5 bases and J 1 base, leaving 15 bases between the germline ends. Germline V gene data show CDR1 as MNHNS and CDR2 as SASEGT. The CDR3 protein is CASSKPGTPSYNEQFF. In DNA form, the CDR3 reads TGTGCCAGCAGTAAGCCCGGGACCCCGTCCTACAATGAGCAGTTCTTC.

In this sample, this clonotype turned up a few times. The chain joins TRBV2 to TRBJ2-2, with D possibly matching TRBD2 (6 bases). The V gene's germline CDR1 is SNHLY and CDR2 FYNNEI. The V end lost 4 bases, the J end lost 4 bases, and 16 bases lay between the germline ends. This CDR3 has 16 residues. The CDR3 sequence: CASSVGRGLTTGELFF. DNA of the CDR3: TGTGCCAGCAGTGTAGGTCGGGGACTGACCACCGGGGAGCTGTTTTTT.

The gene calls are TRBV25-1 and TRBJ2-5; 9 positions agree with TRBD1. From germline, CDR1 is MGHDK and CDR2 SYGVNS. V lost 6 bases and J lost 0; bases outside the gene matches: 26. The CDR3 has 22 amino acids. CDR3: CASRHGGITGGLAPNYQETQYF. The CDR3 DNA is TGTGCCAGCAGACATGGGGGGATTACAGGGGGCCTCGCCCCCAATTACCAAGAGACCCAGTACTTC.

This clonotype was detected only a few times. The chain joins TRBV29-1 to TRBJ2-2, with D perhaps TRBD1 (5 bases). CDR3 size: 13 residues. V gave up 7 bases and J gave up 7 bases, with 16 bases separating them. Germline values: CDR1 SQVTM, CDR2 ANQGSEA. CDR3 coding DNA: TGCAGCGCGGTTCTTCAGGGTGTCGGGGAGCTGTTTTTT. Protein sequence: CSAVLQGVGELFF.

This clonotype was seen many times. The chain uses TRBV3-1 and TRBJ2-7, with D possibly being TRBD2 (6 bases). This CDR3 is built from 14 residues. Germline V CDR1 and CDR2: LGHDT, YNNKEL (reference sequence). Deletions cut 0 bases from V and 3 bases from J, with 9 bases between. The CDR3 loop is CASSQEAGYYEQYF. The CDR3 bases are TGTGCCAGCAGCCAAGAGGCGGGATACTACGAGCAGTACTTC.

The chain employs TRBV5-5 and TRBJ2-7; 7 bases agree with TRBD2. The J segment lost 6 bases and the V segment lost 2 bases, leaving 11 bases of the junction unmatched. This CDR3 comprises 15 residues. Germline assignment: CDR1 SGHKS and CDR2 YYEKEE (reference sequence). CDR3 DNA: TGTGCCAGCAGCTTCCCACCCGACGGACTAGGCGAGCAGTACTTC. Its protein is CASSFPPDGLGEQYF.

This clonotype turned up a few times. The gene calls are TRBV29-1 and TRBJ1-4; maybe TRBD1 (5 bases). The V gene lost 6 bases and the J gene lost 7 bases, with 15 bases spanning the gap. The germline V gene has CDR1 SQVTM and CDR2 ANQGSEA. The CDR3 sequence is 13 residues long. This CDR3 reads CSVLGLAGEKLFF. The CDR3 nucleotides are TGCAGCGTCCTGGGGCTCGCTGGTGAAAAACTGTTTTTT.

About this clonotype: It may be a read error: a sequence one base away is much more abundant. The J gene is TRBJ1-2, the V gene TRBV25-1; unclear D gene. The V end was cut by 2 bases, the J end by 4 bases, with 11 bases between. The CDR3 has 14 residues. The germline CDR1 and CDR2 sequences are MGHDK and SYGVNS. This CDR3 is CASSERLFPYGYTF. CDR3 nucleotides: TGTGCCAGCAGTGAAAGACTTTTCCCCTATGGCTACACCTTC.

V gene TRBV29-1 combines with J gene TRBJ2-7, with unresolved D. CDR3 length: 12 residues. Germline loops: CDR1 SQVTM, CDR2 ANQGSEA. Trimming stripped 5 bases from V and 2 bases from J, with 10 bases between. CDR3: CSVSDGTYEQYF. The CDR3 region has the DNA TGCAGCGTTTCCGACGGCACCTACGAGCAGTACTTC.

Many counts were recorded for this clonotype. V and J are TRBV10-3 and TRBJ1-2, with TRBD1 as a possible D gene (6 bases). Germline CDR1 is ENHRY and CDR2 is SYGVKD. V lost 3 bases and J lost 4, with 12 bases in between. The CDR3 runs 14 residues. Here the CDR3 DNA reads TGTGCCATCAGTGAAGCGACAGGATCCTATGGCTACACCTTC. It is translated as CAISEATGSYGYTF.

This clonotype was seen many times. DNA for the CDR3: TGCAGCGTTGAGTCTCCCCGGGGCCTTAACTATGGCTACACCTTC. Protein: CSVESPRGLNYGYTF. The chain employs TRBV29-1 and TRBJ1-2; tentative D call: TRBD1 (5 bases). The V end lost 3 bases, the J end lost 1 base, and 15 bases lay between the germline ends. The CDR3 spans 15 residues. Looked up from germline, CDR1 is SQVTM and CDR2 is ANQGSEA.

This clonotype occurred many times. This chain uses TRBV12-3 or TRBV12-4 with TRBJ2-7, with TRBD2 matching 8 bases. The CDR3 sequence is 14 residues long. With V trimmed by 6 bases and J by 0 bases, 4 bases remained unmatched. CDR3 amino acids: CASSQGLDSYEQYF. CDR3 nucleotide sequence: TGTGCCAGCAGCCAGGGACTAGACTCCTACGAGCAGTACTTC.

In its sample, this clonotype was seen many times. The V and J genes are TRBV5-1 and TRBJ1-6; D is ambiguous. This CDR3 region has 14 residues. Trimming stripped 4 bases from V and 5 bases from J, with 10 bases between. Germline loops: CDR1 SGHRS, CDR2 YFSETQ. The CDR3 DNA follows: TGCGCCAGCAGCCCGGCAACGAATAATTCACCCCTCCACTTT. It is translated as CASSPATNNSPLHF.

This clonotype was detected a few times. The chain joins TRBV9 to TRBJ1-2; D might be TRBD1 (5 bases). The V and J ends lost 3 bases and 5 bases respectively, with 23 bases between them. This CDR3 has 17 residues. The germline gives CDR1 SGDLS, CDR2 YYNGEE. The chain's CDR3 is CASSDSPNFGDGYGYTF. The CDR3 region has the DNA TGTGCCAGCAGCGACAGCCCAAATTTCGGGGACGGGTATGGCTACACCTTC.

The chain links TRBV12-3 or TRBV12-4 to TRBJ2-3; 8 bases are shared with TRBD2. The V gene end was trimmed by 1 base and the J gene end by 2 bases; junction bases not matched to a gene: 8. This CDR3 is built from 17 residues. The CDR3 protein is CASSLGIAGMDTDTQYF. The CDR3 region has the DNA TGTGCCAGCAGTTTAGGGATAGCGGGGATGGACACAGATACGCAGTATTTT.